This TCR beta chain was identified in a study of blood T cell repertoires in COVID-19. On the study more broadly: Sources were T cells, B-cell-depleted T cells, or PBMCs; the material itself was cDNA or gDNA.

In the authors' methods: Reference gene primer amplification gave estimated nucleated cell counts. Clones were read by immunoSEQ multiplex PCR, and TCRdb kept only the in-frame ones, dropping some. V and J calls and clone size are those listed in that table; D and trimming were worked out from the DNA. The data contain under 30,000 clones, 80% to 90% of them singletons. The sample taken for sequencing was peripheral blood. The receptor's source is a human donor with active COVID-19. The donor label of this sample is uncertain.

CDR3 in DNA: TGTGCCAGCAGTTATGCCGGGACTAGCCCCTACGAGCAGTACTTC. Encoded protein: CASSYAGTSPYEQYF. This chain joins TRBV6-2 or TRBV6-3 and TRBJ2-7, with TRBD2 matching 9 bases. The junction had 5 bases not matched to a gene; V was cut back by 3 bases and J by 2 bases. The CDR3 is 15 residues long. Germline V gene lookup returns CDR1 MNHEY and CDR2 SVGEGT.